One sample yielded the 11 T cell receptor beta chains listed below, sequenced in a study of blood T cell repertoires in COVID-19. Produced via immunoSEQ multiplex PCR; TCRdb's table is partial and in-frame only. The sample contains fewer than 200,000 clones, approximately 90% of which appear only once. Material for sequencing was PBMCs or T cells enriched from blood (not recorded which). These TCRs come from a middle-aged woman in a cohort exposed to, infected with or recovered from COVID-19 (not recorded which).

The chain links TRBV29-1 to TRBJ1-1, with a tentative D call TRBD1 (6 bases). V was shortened by 6 bases and J by 3 bases, with 14 bases between the two germline ends. CDR1 is SQVTM, CDR2 ANQGSEA, per germline. The length of the CDR3 is 13 residues. The CDR3 loop is CSVEGEHYTEAFF. The CDR3 region has the DNA TGCAGCGTAGAGGGGGAACATTACACTGAAGCTTTCTTT. The full variable domain, in which reference TRBV29-1 and TRBJ1-1 provide the parts outside the CDR3, is SAVISQKPSRDICQRGTSLTIQCQVDSQVTMMFWYRQQPGQSLTLIATANQGSEATYESGFVIDKFPISRPNLTFSTLTVSNMSPEDSSIYLCSVEGEHYTEAFFGQGTRLTVV.

The chain combines TRBV7-9 with TRBJ2-7, with TRBD1 identical over 8 bases. CDR3 length: 17 amino acids. Germline CDR1 reads SEHNR; CDR2 reads FQNEAQ (reference sequence). Trimming took 5 bases from V and 0 from J; bases not matched to a gene: 12. The CDR3 DNA reads as TGTGCCAGCAGCCCCCATCCCGGGACAGGTGGCTCCTACGAGCAGTACTTC. Translated, it gives CASSPHPGTGGSYEQYF.

Written as DNA, the CDR3 is TGTGCCAGCAGCTCTTACAGGGGGCGCATGGACACTGAAGCTTTCTTT. Protein product: CASSSYRGRMDTEAFF. The rearrangement links TRBV11-2 to TRBJ1-1, with 9 bases lining up with TRBD1. The CDR3 contains 16 residues. J gave up 3 bases and V 4 bases, and 9 bases lay outside the gene matches. Germline values: CDR1 SGHAT, CDR2 FQNNGV. Variable domain in full (rest from reference TRBV11-2 and TRBJ1-1): EAGVAQSPRYKIIEKRQSVAFWCNPISGHATLYWYQQILGQGPKLLIQFQNNGVVDDSQLPKDRFSAERLKGVDSTLKIQPAKLEDSAVYLCASSSYRGRMDTEAFFGQGTRLTVV.

The chain is built from TRBV11-2 and TRBJ1-2; a possible D gene is TRBD1 (5 bases). Germline V gene data show CDR1 as SGHAT and CDR2 as FQNNGV. The CDR3 consists of 14 residues. V was clipped by 0 bases and J by 7 bases, with 12 bases between them. CDR3 loop: CASSLEPFGGGYTF. DNA for the CDR3: TGTGCCAGCAGCTTAGAACCTTTCGGGGGTGGCTACACCTTC.

The genes are TRBV3-1 (or the pseudogene TRBV3-2) and TRBJ1-3, with 8 bases lining up with TRBD1. The ends lost 2 bases at V and 1 base at J; junction bases unmatched: 1. The length of the CDR3 is 15 residues. Germline V gives CDR1 LGHDT, CDR2 YNNKEL (reference sequence). CDR3 nucleotide sequence: TGTGCCAGCAGCCAACAGGGGGCATCTGGAAACACCATATATTTT. Its protein is CASSQQGASGNTIYF.

J is TRBJ2-7 and V is TRBV10-2; the match to TRBD1 covers 7 bases. The CDR3 is made up of 15 amino acids. Germline assignment: CDR1 WSHSY and CDR2 SAAADI. Germline trimming cut 4 bases from V and 3 bases from J; bases unmatched to any gene: 9. The CDR3 spells CASSVGRGYGYEQYF. The CDR3 DNA follows: TGCGCCAGCAGTGTAGGCAGGGGGTATGGCTACGAGCAGTACTTC.

Details on this clone: This specimen includes other DNA sequences encoding the same CDR3. The J gene is TRBJ1-1, the V gene TRBV6-5; no definite D call. The V end lost 3 bases, the J end lost 3 bases, and 8 bases lay between the germline ends. This CDR3 region has 13 residues. Germline CDR1 reads MNHEY; CDR2 reads SVGAGI. CDR3 in amino acids: CASSYRGDTEAFF. The CDR3 nucleotides are TGTGCCAGCAGTTATCGGGGTGACACTGAAGCTTTCTTT.

This rearrangement joins TRBV3-1 (or the pseudogene TRBV3-2) to TRBJ2-3, with TRBD2 matching 13 bases. Germline V gene lookup returns CDR1 LGHDT and CDR2 YNNKEL (reference sequence). The V gene end was trimmed by 0 bases and the J gene end by 0 bases; junction bases not matched to a gene: 12. This CDR3 is built from 21 residues. CDR3 loop: CASSQEWDGTSGATSTDTQYF. In nucleotides, the CDR3 is TGTGCCAGCAGCCAAGAGTGGGACGGGACTAGCGGGGCCACTAGCACAGATACGCAGTATTTT.

V and J are TRBV19 and TRBJ2-1; the D gene is possibly TRBD2 (6 bases). Trimming removed 8 bases from V and 0 bases from J, with 14 bases in between. There are 15 residues in the CDR3. CDR1 LNHDA and CDR2 SQIVND come from the germline V gene (reference sequence). The CDR3 DNA is TGTGCCAGTTCTTGGGGGGAGAGCTCCTACAATGAGCAGTTCTTC. It encodes CASSWGESSYNEQFF.

This clone is a singleton in its sample. The chain recombines TRBV25-1 with TRBJ2-7, with D possibly matching TRBD2 (5 bases). Trimming took off 2 bases at V and 4 bases at J, with 15 bases between the two ends. This CDR3 is 15 amino acids long. CDR1 is MGHDK, CDR2 SYGVNS, per germline. CDR3 in DNA: TGTGCCAGCAGTGAAGGCGGAGGAACCCAGTACGAGCAGTACTTC. Protein: CASSEGGGTQYEQYF.

The chain carries TRBV4-2 and TRBJ2-3; maybe TRBD2 (5 bases). CDR1 is LGHNA and CDR2 is YNFKEQ in the germline V gene. The CDR3 is made up of 18 amino acids. Trimming pared 0 bases from V and 1 base from J, leaving 17 bases between. The CDR3 sequence: CASSQDHGVRLGTDTQYF. CDR3 sequence (DNA): TGTGCCAGCAGCCAAGATCACGGGGTAAGGCTTGGCACAGATACGCAGTATTTT.